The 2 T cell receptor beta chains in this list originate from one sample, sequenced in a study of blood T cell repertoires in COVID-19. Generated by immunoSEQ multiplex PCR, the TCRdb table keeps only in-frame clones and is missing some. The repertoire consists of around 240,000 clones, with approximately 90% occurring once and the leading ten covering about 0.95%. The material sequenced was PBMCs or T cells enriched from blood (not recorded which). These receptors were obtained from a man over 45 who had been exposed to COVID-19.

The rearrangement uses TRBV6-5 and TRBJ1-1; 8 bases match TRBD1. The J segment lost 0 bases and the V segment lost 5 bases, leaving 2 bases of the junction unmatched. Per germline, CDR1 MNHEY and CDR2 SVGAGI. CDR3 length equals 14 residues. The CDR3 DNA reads TGTGCCAGCAGTCTGACAGGGGTGAACACTGAAGCTTTCTTT. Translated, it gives CASSLTGVNTEAFF.

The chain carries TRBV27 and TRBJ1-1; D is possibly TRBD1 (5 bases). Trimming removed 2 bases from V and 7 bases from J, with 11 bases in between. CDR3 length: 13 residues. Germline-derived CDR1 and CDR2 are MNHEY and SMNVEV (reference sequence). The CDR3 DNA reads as TGTGCCAGCAGTTTACTCCCTGACAGTGAAGCTTTCTTT. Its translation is CASSLLPDSEAFF.